This T cell receptor (beta chain) was sequenced in a study of cytomegalovirus exposure and HLA in healthy donors. Study observations and caveats: A few of the chains that were CMV-associated were confirmed in vitro to be specific for CMV antigens. A later analysis linked a missense DCLRE1C variant to TCR beta V- and J-gene trimming.

As for this clone: Its antigen is not known.

The PCR had 60 Vbeta and 13 Jbeta primers. Profiled with immunoSEQ multiplex PCR; TCRdb holds only in-frame clones, not every one. The repertoire includes approximately 110,000 clones, 80% of them detected once, and more than 0.2% sits in the top ten. This CDR3 has 16 amino acids. Sequencing was performed on PBMCs. This sequence joins TRBV21-1 and TRBJ2-1; the table's D call, TRBD2, has no DNA check behind it. TRBV21-1 is termed a pseudogene. The receptor was derived from a man aged 45-65 years in good health and CMV-seronegative. CDR3: CASSIGLAGSYNEQFF. In DNA form, the CDR3 reads TGTGCCAGCAGCATCGGACTAGCGGGGTCCTACAATGAGCAGTTCTTC.